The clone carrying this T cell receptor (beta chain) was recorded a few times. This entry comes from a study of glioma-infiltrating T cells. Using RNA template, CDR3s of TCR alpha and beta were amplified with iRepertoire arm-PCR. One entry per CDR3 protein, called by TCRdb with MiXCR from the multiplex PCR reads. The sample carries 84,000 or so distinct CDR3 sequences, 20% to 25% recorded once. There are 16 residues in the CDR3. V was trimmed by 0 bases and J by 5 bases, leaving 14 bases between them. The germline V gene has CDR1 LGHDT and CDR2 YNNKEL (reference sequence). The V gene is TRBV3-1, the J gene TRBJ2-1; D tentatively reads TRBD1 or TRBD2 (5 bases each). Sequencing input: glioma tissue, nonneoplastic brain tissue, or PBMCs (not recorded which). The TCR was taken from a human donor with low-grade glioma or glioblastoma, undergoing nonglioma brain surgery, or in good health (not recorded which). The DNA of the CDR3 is TGTGCCAGCAGCCAAGATCTCGGGACGGCCAACAATGAGCAGTTCTTC. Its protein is CASSQDLGTANNEQFF.